The 3 T cell receptor beta chains presented below share a single source sample, sequenced in a study of beta chain features in type 1 diabetes. Sequencing targeted expressed TCRB transcripts, as all isolated RNA had been reverse transcribed. Repertoires were generated with immunoSEQ multiplex PCR, while TCRdb's copy carries only in-frame clones and drops some. This table holds about 290,000 clones, about 7.8% found once. Specimen: central memory CD4+ T cells from blood. The receptors shown here come from a young woman in good health.

This clone has more than one count but fewer than ten. The chain has TRBV18 and TRBJ2-4, with TRBD1 as a possible D gene (5 bases). The germline V gene encodes CDR1 KGHSH and CDR2 LQKENI. V lost 0 bases to trimming and J lost 7 bases, with 16 bases between them. The CDR3 runs to 16 residues. CDR3 nucleotides: TGTGCCAGCTCACCACCCGGCACAGGTGGGGCGAACATTCAGTACTTC. This translates into CASSPPGTGGANIQYF.

This clone showed up just a few times. The CDR3 sequence: CAINPSGRSSEQYF. The CDR3 DNA follows: TGTGCCATCAACCCTAGCGGGAGATCAAGCGAGCAGTACTTC. The chain joins TRBV10-3 to TRBJ2-7; TRBD2 aligns across 10 bases. This CDR3 contains 14 residues. V was clipped by 7 bases and J by 6 bases; unmatched bases: 9. Germline CDR1 reads ENHRY; CDR2 reads SYGVKD.

This clone showed up just a few times. V and J are TRBV7-2 and TRBJ2-7; D is uncertain. Germline assignment: CDR1 SGHTA and CDR2 FQGNSA. The CDR3 has 13 amino acids. Trimming left V 1 base short and J 6 bases short, with 10 bases between. The CDR3 loop reads CASSLDPSLEQYV. CDR3 coding DNA: TGTGCCAGCAGCTTAGATCCGTCGCTCGAGCAGTACGTC.